This T cell receptor (beta chain) was observed in a study of cytomegalovirus exposure and HLA in healthy donors. Overall study results and limits: High sensitivity and specificity were reportedly achieved when the classifier diagnosed cytomegalovirus status.

Germline V gives CDR1 SGHDT, CDR2 YYEEEE. With 4 bases clipped from V and 3 bases from J, the junction kept 8 bases outside the gene matches. This CDR3 region has 15 residues. This clone was seen only a few times. No antigen is known for it. 60 Vbeta and 13 Jbeta primers were used in PCR. Some clones are missing from TCRdb's copy, which holds only in-frame ones; the method was immunoSEQ multiplex PCR. The data contain 200,000 to 250,000 clones, over 65% of them singletons. The chain has TRBV5-6 and TRBJ2-7; 9 bases map to TRBD1. Source material: PBMCs. The receptor was derived from a woman aged 55-75 years in good health and CMV-seropositive. CDR3 region: CASSLTGGDGYEQYF. CDR3 nucleotide sequence: TGTGCCAGCAGCCTCACAGGGGGCGATGGCTACGAGCAGTACTTC. Using reference TRBV5-6 and TRBJ2-7 for the parts outside the CDR3, the full variable domain is DAGVTQSPTHLIKTRGQQVTLRCSPKSGHDTVSWYQQALGQGPQFIFQYYEEEERQRGNFPDRFSGHQFPNYSSELNVNALLLGDSALYLCASSLTGGDGYEQYFGPGTRLTVT.